The source of this TCR beta chain is a study of cytomegalovirus exposure and HLA in healthy donors. The CDR3 extends over 16 amino acids. CDR1 is MGHRA, CDR2 YSYEKL, per germline. V lost 1 base, J lost 2 bases, and 13 bases lay in between. TCRdb's table, derived via immunoSEQ multiplex PCR, lists solely in-frame clones and lacks some. The repertoire holds tens of thousands of clones, with approximately 81% as singletons. The sequencing input was PBMCs. The TCR comes from a man aged 18 to 29 in good health and CMV-seropositive. The chain employs TRBV4-1 and TRBJ2-3, with a possible D match to TRBD1 (5 bases). The CDR3 bases are TGCGCCAGCAGCCAAGCCCCCCAGGGCCACACAGATACGCAGTATTTT. Amino acids: CASSQAPQGHTDTQYF.